This T cell receptor (beta chain) was sequenced for a study of OX40 agonist ivuxolimab in advanced cancers. Findings of the study overall: Among expanded peripheral T cells, antigen specificity went undetermined. The CD4+ and CD8+ T cells in the blood had expanded clonally by week 6 at 0.1 to 3.0 mg/kg.

Deletions cut 4 bases from V and 2 bases from J, with 9 bases between. This CDR3 is built from 14 residues. The germline CDR1 and CDR2 sequences are MGHRA and YSYEKL. As to this clone: Its antigen is not known.

Assay: immunoSEQ multiplex PCR; the TCRdb copy retains only in-frame clones and omits some. The sample includes over 65,000 clones, less than 95% of them seen just once. The sequence was collected from an adult with an advanced solid tumor such as melanoma, head and neck, liver or kidney cancer. This chain joins TRBV4-1 and TRBJ1-5; no definite D call. Specimen: CD4+ or CD8+ T cells sorted from blood, collected in a trial of the OX40 agonist ivuxolimab. In nucleotides, the CDR3 is TGCGCCAGCAGCCCGCGGGAAGGCAATCAGCCCCAGCATTTT. As protein: CASSPREGNQPQHF.